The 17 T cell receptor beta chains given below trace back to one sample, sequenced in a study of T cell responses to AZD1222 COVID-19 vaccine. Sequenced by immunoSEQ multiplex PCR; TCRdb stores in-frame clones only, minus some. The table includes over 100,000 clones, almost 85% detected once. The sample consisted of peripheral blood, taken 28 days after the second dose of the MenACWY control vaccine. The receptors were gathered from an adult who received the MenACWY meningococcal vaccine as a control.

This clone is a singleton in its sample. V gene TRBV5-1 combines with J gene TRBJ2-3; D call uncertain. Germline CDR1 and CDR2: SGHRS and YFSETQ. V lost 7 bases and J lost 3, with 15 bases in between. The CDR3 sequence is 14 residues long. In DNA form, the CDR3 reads TGCGCCAGCCGCCGGCGGCCTCAGACAGATACGCAGTATTTT. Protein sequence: CASRRRPQTDTQYF.

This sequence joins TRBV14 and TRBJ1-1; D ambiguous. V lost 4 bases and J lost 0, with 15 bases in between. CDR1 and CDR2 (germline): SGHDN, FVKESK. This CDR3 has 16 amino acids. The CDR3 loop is CASSPELGPLNTEAFF. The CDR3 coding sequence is TGTGCCAGCAGCCCGGAGTTAGGGCCCTTGAACACTGAAGCTTTCTTT.

CDR3 residues: CASSAYRSSYEQYF. The CDR3 nucleotides read TGTGCCAGCAGTGCCTACAGGAGCTCCTACGAGCAGTACTTC. This chain uses TRBV2 with TRBJ2-7; D might be TRBD1 (5 bases). This CDR3 contains 14 residues. CDR1 and CDR2 from the germline V gene are SNHLY and FYNNEI. Trimming pared 4 bases from V and 0 bases from J, leaving 10 bases between.

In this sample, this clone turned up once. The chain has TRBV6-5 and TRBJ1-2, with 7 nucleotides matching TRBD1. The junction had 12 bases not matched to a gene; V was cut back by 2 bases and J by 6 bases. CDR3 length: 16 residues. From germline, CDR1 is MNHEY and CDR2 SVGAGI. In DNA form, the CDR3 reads TGTGCCAGCAGTTACCGAAGAGCAGACAGGGCGAATGGCTACACCTTC. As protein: CASSYRRADRANGYTF.

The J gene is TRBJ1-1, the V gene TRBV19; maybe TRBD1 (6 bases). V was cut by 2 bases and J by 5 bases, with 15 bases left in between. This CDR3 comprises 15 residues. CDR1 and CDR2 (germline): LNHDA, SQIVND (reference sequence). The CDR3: CASSIMGGAKTEAFF. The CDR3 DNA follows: TGTGCCAGTAGTATAATGGGGGGCGCGAAGACTGAAGCTTTCTTT.

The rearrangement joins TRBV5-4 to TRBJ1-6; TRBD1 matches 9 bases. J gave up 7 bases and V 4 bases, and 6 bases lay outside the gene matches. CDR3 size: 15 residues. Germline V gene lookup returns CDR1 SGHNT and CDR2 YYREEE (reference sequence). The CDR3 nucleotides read TGTGCCAGCAGCAGCAGGACAGGGGACAATTCACCCCTCCACTTT. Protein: CASSSRTGDNSPLHF.

CDR3 in amino acids: CASSFTGQGNTEAFF. CDR3 in DNA: TGCGCCAGCAGCTTTACGGGACAGGGGAACACTGAAGCTTTCTTT. This chain connects TRBV5-1 to TRBJ1-1; 9 nucleotides align to TRBD1. CDR3 length: 15 residues. J was trimmed by 1 base and V by 2 bases; bases with no gene match: 3. CDR1 is SGHRS and CDR2 is YFSETQ in the germline V gene.

The CDR3 sequence is CASSLDGGSQPQHF. The CDR3 DNA follows: TGTGCCAGCAGCTTGGACGGAGGGAGTCAGCCCCAGCATTTT. The gene calls are TRBV5-5 and TRBJ1-5; D uncertain. Trimming pared 0 bases from V and 6 bases from J, leaving 10 bases between. The CDR3 extends over 14 amino acids. The germline V gene encodes CDR1 SGHKS and CDR2 YYEKEE (reference sequence).

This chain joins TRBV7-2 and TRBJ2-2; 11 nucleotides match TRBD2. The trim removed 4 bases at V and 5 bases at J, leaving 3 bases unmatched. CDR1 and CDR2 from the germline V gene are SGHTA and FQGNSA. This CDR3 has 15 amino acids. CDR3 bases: TGTGCCAGCAGCTCCACTAGCGGGGGAACCGGGGAGCTGTTTTTT. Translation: CASSSTSGGTGELFF.

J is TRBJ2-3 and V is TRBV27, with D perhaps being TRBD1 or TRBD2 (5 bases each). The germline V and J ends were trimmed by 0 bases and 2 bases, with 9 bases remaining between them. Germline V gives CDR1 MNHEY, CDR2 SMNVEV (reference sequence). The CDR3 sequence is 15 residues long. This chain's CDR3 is CASSLSGPDTDTQYF. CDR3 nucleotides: TGTGCCAGCAGTTTATCGGGACCTGACACAGATACGCAGTATTTT.

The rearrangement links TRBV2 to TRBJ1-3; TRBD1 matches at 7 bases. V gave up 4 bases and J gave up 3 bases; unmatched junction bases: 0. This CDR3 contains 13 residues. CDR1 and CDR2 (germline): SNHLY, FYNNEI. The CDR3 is CASSGTGGNTIYF. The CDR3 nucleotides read TGTGCCAGCAGTGGGACAGGTGGAAACACCATATATTTT.

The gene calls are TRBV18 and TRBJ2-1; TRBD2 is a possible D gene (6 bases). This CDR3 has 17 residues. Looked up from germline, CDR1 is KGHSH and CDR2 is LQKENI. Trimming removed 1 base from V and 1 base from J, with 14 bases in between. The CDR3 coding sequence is TGTGCCAGCTCACCACGCGGGGTGTTTTTGTCCTACAATGAGCAGTTCTTC. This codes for CASSPRGVFLSYNEQFF.

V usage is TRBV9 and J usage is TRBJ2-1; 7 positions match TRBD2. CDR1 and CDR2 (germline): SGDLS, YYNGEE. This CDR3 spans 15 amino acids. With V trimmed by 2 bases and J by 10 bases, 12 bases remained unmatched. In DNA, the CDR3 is TGTGCCAGCAGCGTCGATCCAATTAAGGGAGGGGAGCAGTTCTTC. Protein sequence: CASSVDPIKGGEQFF.

CDR3 DNA: TGTGCCAGCAAGCGGGACACGAGCTCCTACGAGCAGTACTTC. It yields the protein CASKRDTSSYEQYF. This chain joins TRBV27 and TRBJ2-7, with D possibly being TRBD2 (7 bases). The V gene lost 7 bases and the J gene lost 0 bases, with 13 bases spanning the gap. The CDR3 runs 14 residues. The germline V gene has CDR1 MNHEY and CDR2 SMNVEV (reference sequence).

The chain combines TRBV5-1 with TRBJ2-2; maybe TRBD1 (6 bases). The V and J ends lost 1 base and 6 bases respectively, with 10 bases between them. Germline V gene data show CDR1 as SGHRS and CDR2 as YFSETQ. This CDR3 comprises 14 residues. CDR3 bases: TGCGCCAGCAGCTTGACCCACAGGGCCGGGGAGCTGTTTTTT. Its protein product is CASSLTHRAGELFF. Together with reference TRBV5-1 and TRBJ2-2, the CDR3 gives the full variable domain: KAGVTQTPRYLIKTRGQQVTLSCSPISGHRSVSWYQQTPGQGLQFLFEYFSETQRNKGNFPGRFSGRQFSNSRSEMNVSTLELGDSALYLCASSLTHRAGELFFGEGSRLTVL.

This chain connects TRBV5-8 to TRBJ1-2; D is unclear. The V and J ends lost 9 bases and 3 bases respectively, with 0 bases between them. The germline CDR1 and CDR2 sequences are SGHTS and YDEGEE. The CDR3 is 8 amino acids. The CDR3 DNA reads TGTGCCAACTATGGCTACACCTTC. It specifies CANYGYTF.

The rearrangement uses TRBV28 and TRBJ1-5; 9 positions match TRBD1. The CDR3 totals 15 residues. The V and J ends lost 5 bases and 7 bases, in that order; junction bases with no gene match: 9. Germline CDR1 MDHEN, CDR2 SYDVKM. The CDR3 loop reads CASSPSGTGHQPQHF. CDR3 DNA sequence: TGTGCCAGCAGTCCTTCCGGGACAGGGCACCAGCCCCAGCATTTT.